The 20 T cell receptor beta chains in this list originate from one sample, sequenced in a study of tumor-infiltrating lymphocytes in primary liver carcinoma. The investigators made TCR beta cDNA from about 500 ng total RNA, using a constant-region primer. Each TCR beta library was derived from three nested multiplex PCR rounds that employed slightly modified ARM-PCR. Researchers ran the first two PCR rounds for approximately 10 cycles each with TRBV1-TRBV30 forward primers and a C-beta reverse primer. TCRdb fed the multiplex PCR reads into MiXCR, producing one record per CDR3 protein. The sample lists about 200,000 distinct CDR3 sequences, roughly 80% occurring once. Scientists recovered RNA and DNA together from approximately 20-30 mg of unsorted bulk tissue. The sequencing input was tumor tissue from primary liver carcinoma. The receptor set was obtained from a man aged 40-55 years with primary liver carcinoma and hepatitis B virus infection.

As to this clonotype: Without the conserved terminal phenylalanine or tryptophan, this CDR3 likely stems from a read error. It is unclear where the CDR3 begins or ends on the DNA, so no DNA is shown, and the CDR3 is as TCRdb lists it. The chain has TRBV29-1 and TRBJ2-1. The CDR3 numbers 12 amino acids, ends counted. The germline gives CDR1 SQVTM, CDR2 ANQGSEA. CDR3 in amino acids: CSAEAIGVVRFV.

The rearrangement uses TRBV4-2 and TRBJ2-3; the match to TRBD2 covers 8 bases. The CDR3 extends over 19 amino acids. Germline V gene lookup returns CDR1 LGHNA and CDR2 YNFKEQ. V was pared by 2 bases and J by 3 bases, with 16 bases of the junction left unmatched. CDR3 in DNA: TGTGCCAGCAGCCAATGGGTAACGGGAGGGCCGCTTGGGACAGATACGCAGTATTTT. Its protein is CASSQWVTGGPLGTDTQYF.

This clonotype has just a few counts. The V and J genes are TRBV4-1 and TRBJ1-5; the D gene is possibly TRBD1 (6 bases). CDR1 MGHRA and CDR2 YSYEKL come from the germline V gene. V was clipped by 5 bases and J by 0 bases, with 11 bases between them. The CDR3 is 15 amino acids. The CDR3 coding sequence is TGCGCCAGCAGCGAAGGAGGGGGTAGCAATCAGCCCCAGCATTTT. This gives the protein CASSEGGGSNQPQHF.

With respect to this clonotype: One end of the junction does not line up with germline, which may come from a read error. The J gene is TRBJ2-6, the V gene TRBV12-3 or TRBV12-4, with D possibly being TRBD1 or TRBD2 (5 bases each). The CDR3 is made up of 14 amino acids. This chain's CDR3 is CASILRHGGNVLTF. CDR3 in DNA: TGTGCCAGCATTTTAAGGCATGGGGGCAACGTCCTGACTTTC.

The chain is built from TRBV4-3 and TRBJ2-1; 10 bases are a match to TRBD1. V lost 4 bases, J lost 11 bases, and 8 bases stayed unmatched. The germline V gene encodes CDR1 LGHNA and CDR2 YSLEER. The CDR3 is 14 residues long. The CDR3 spells CASSLDRGGSKQFF. CDR3 bases: TGCGCCAGCAGCCTGGACAGGGGGGGGAGTAAGCAGTTCTTC.

In the case of this clonotype: A read error may produce the germline difference seen at one junction end. The chain carries TRBV4-1 and TRBJ2-7; D gene ambiguous. Germline CDR1 MGHRA, CDR2 YSYEKL. This CDR3 has 15 residues. The CDR3 coding sequence is TGTGCCAGCAGGCAAGGTCCGGGTGGAGAGGATGAGCAGTACTTC. Amino acid sequence: CASRQGPGGEDEQYF.

As for this clonotype: Sequence at one end of the junction differs from germline and may be a read error. The rearrangement uses TRBV11-3 and TRBJ2-3; D perhaps matches TRBD1 (6 bases). Germline values: CDR1 SGHNT, CDR2 YENEEA. This CDR3 region has 17 residues. CDR3 in amino acids: CASSPGTWCGTTDTQYF. In DNA form, the CDR3 reads TGTGCCAGCAGTCCCGGGACATGGTGTGGGACGACAGATACGCAATATTTT. The full variable domain, with the rest looked up from reference TRBV11-3 and TRBJ2-3, is EAGVVQSPRYKIIEKKQPVAFWCNPISGHNTLYWYLQNLGQGPELLIRYENEEAVDDSQLPKDRFSAERLKGVDSTLKIQPAELGDSAVYLCASSPGTWCGTTDTQYFGPGTRLTVL.

Concerning this clonotype itself: The junction departs from the called germline gene at one end, perhaps through a read error. The rearrangement joins TRBV29-1 to TRBJ2-3; 8 bases line up with TRBD1. From germline, CDR1 is SQVTM and CDR2 ANQGSEA. The CDR3 has 20 amino acids. The CDR3 spells CNVNDVTGQGKFPFTDTQYF. The CDR3 coding sequence is TGCAACGTTAATGATGTCACTGGACAGGGCAAATTCCCTTTCACAGATACGCAGTATTTT.

V gene TRBV28 combines with J gene TRBJ2-5, with 8 bases aligning to TRBD1. V lost 9 bases and J lost 7; bases outside the gene matches: 16. The CDR3 runs to 15 residues. CDR1 MDHEN and CDR2 SYDVKM come from the germline V gene. The CDR3: CASITSQGAVGTQYF. The CDR3 nucleotides read TGTGCCAGTATCACGTCCCAGGGGGCAGTGGGGACCCAGTACTTC.

As to this clonotype: At one end, the junction sequence differs from germline, possibly due to a read error. The gene calls are TRBV5-1 and TRBJ2-1, with TRBD2 matching over 7 bases. Germline assignment: CDR1 SGHRS and CDR2 YFSETQ. The CDR3 is made up of 14 amino acids. CDR3 sequence reads: CVSVKGLADNEQFF. For the CDR3, the DNA is TGCGTCAGCGTTAAGGGGCTAGCGGACAATGAGCAGTTCTTT. Full variable domain (remainder filled in from reference TRBV5-1 and TRBJ2-1): KAGVTQTPRYLIKTRGQQVTLSCSPISGHRSVSWYQQTPGQGLQFLFEYFSETQRNKGNFPGRFSGRQFSNSRSEMNVSTLELGDSALYLCVSVKGLADNEQFFGPGTRLTVL.

The gene calls are TRBV4-1 and TRBJ1-4; D remains ambiguous. Germline V lookup: CDR1 MGHRA, CDR2 YSYEKL. There are 14 residues in the CDR3. V lost 7 bases and J lost 7, with 16 bases in between. In nucleotides, the CDR3 is TGCGCCAGCACCACAGTCCCGAGGGCTGAAAAACTGTTTTTT. This sequence encodes CASTTVPRAEKLFF.

About this clonotype itself: Compared with germline, one end of the junction differs, possibly owing to a read error. V and J are TRBV12-3 or TRBV12-4 and TRBJ2-7; no definite D call. The CDR3 spans 12 residues. The CDR3 sequence: CASSPQEYEKYF. CDR3 DNA: TGTGCCAGCAGTCCTCAGGAGTACGAGAAGTACTTC.

A remark on this clonotype: The germline gene is not matched at one end of the junction; a read error may be the cause. The V call is TRBV11-2, the J call TRBJ1-2, with D tentatively TRBD1 (5 bases). The CDR3 is 15 residues long. The V gene's germline CDR1 is SGHAT and CDR2 FQNNGV. The CDR3 reads CTSNTSAGLIPRYTF. The DNA for the CDR3 is TGTACCAGCAACACGTCGGCAGGGTTGATCCCTCGCTACACCTTC. The full variable domain, completed using reference TRBV11-2 and TRBJ1-2, is EAGVAQSPRYKIIEKRQSVAFWCNPISGHATLYWYQQILGQGPKLLIQFQNNGVVDDSQLPKDRFSAERLKGVDSTLKIQPAKLEDSAVYLCTSNTSAGLIPRYTFGSGTRLTVV.

There are a few counts of this clonotype. A much larger clone differs from this one at a single base, so this may be a read error. The rearrangement joins TRBV4-2 to TRBJ2-2, with D possibly being TRBD1 or TRBD2 (5 bases each). In germline, CDR1 is LGHNA, CDR2 YNFKEQ. CDR3 length: 18 residues. DNA of the CDR3: TGTGCCAGCAGCCAAGAGACGTTGAAGGGGTTCGGTACCGGGAAGCTGTTTTTT. The encoded protein is CASSQETLKGFGTGKLFF.

Remarks on this clonotype: One end of the junction varies from germline; a read error may be responsible. The genes are TRBV11-2 and TRBJ2-7, with 8 bases lining up with TRBD1. Germline CDR1 reads SGHAT; CDR2 reads FQNNGV. The CDR3 has 15 amino acids. The CDR3 loop reads CTSSLIWTGKNEQYF. The CDR3 DNA reads as TGTACCAGCAGCTTAATATGGACAGGGAAAAACGAGCAGTACTTC. Drawing the rest from reference TRBV11-2 and TRBJ2-7, the complete variable domain is EAGVAQSPRYKIIEKRQSVAFWCNPISGHATLYWYQQILGQGPKLLIQFQNNGVVDDSQLPKDRFSAERLKGVDSTLKIQPAKLEDSAVYLCTSSLIWTGKNEQYFGPGTRLTVT.

This clonotype was observed many times. The gene calls are TRBV2 and TRBJ2-3, with D tentatively TRBD2 (5 bases). Trimming cost V 7 bases and J 4 bases, with 24 bases left between them. The CDR3 extends over 17 amino acids. CDR1 is SNHLY, CDR2 FYNNEI, per germline. CDR3 sequence reads: CASKGGGTSIIADTQYF. CDR3 DNA: TGTGCCAGCAAAGGAGGTGGAACTAGTATAATCGCAGATACGCAGTATTTT.

This clonotype was detected many times. The chain joins TRBV7-8 to TRBJ2-1; a weak D match, TRBD2 (7 bases). CDR3 length: 16 residues. V was clipped by 4 bases and J by 6 bases, with 19 bases between them. From germline, CDR1 is SGHVS and CDR2 FQNEAQ. CDR3 DNA sequence: TGTGCCAGCAGCTCTGATAGCCGGGGGGCGGCCAATGAGCAGTTCTTC. Residues: CASSSDSRGAANEQFF.

The table lists this clonotype with a count of one. One end of the junction fails to match germline, which may point to a read error. This rearrangement joins TRBV11-2 to TRBJ2-5; 9 bases are a match to TRBD2. The CDR3 spans 15 residues. Germline values: CDR1 SGHAT, CDR2 FQNNGV. In DNA form, the CDR3 reads TGTGCCAGCAGCTACCGGCGGGAGGGACGAGAGATCCAGTACTTC. This sequence encodes CASSYRREGREIQYF. Combining the CDR3 with reference TRBV11-2 and TRBJ2-5 gives the whole variable domain EAGVAQSPRYKIIEKRQSVAFWCNPISGHATLYWYQQILGQGPKLLIQFQNNGVVDDSQLPKDRFSAERLKGVDSTLKIQPAKLEDSAVYLCASSYRREGREIQYFGPGTRLLVL.

A note on this clonotype: This may stem from a read error, because a much larger clone lies one nucleotide away. V gene TRBV30 combines with J gene TRBJ1-5; D might be TRBD1 (6 bases). Germline CDR1 and CDR2: GTSNPN and SVGIG (reference sequence). This CDR3 comprises 14 residues. Trimming took 4 bases from V and 4 from J, leaving 14 bases between them. In DNA, the CDR3 is TGTGCCTGGAATGCAAGGGGGTTGAATCAGCCCCAGCATTTT. Translation: CAWNARGLNQPQHF.

Concerning this clonotype: No conserved phenylalanine or tryptophan is present at the end of the CDR3, so a read error is the likely explanation. The rearrangement joins TRBV6-5 to TRBJ2-5; TRBD1 matches at 8 bases. The germline gives CDR1 MNHEY, CDR2 SVGAGI. CDR3 length equals 15 residues. The CDR3 DNA follows: TGTGCCAGCAGTGAAATACCAGGGGGCCAAGAGGCCCAGTACTAC. Its protein is CASSEIPGGQEAQYY.